One sample yielded the 21 T cell receptor beta chains listed below, sequenced in a study of prognosis after radiotherapy for stage I lung cancer. TCR beta CDR3 was amplified from genomic DNA by two-round multiplex PCR. Initially, in first-round PCR, primers specific to each TRBV and TRBJ gene were used. TCRdb re-called the multiplex PCR reads with MiXCR, one entry per CDR3 protein. The sample includes 26,000 or so distinct CDR3 sequences, about 32% seen only once; the top ten take roughly 33%. The sample consisted of PBMCs, taken before or after stereotactic body radiation therapy (not recorded which). These receptor sequences come from a donor over 45 with non-small cell lung cancer.

At least ten counts were recorded for this clonotype. This rearrangement joins TRBV5-1 to TRBJ2-3; D might be TRBD2 (5 bases). Trimming pared 3 bases from V and 2 bases from J, leaving 10 bases between. In germline, CDR1 is SGHRS, CDR2 YFSETQ. The CDR3 has 14 residues. The CDR3 spells CASSSGEVTDTQYF. As DNA, the CDR3 is TGCGCCAGCAGCTCCGGGGAAGTCACAGATACGCAGTATTTT.

This clonotype came up many times. The chain recombines TRBV9 with TRBJ1-3; 8 nucleotides line up with TRBD1. V dropped 3 bases and J dropped 4; count of bases not matched to a gene: 9. CDR3 length equals 16 residues. Per germline, CDR1 SGDLS and CDR2 YYNGEE. In DNA, the CDR3 is TGTGCCAGCAGCGGGGAGACAGGGGTGGAAGGAAACACCATATATTTT. It is translated as CASSGETGVEGNTIYF.

This clonotype was detected ten times or more. This chain uses TRBV11-2 with TRBJ1-1; D is uncertain. The V end was cut by 1 base, the J end by 11 bases, with 14 bases between. The germline V gene encodes CDR1 SGHAT and CDR2 FQNNGV. CDR3 length: 13 residues. The CDR3 loop reads CASSLGGRVSAFF. The CDR3 DNA follows: TGTGCCAGCAGCTTAGGAGGCAGAGTGTCTGCTTTCTTT.

The rearrangement joins TRBV27 to TRBJ2-6, with 12 bases aligning to TRBD2. CDR1 is MNHEY, CDR2 SMNVEV, per germline (reference sequence). The length of the CDR3 is 24 residues. The ends lost 4 bases at V and 0 bases at J; junction bases unmatched: 22. The CDR3 sequence is CASSYTRWERGLAGPRSGANVLTF. The CDR3 coding sequence is TGTGCCAGCAGTTATACAAGGTGGGAAAGAGGACTAGCGGGACCGCGCTCTGGGGCCAACGTCCTGACTTTC.

This clonotype came up many times. The chain recombines TRBV5-1 with TRBJ2-7, with TRBD1 matching over 7 bases. Unmatched junction bases numbered 11, after V lost 7 bases and J lost 7 bases. The CDR3 sequence is 13 residues long. Germline assignment: CDR1 SGHRS and CDR2 YFSETQ. The CDR3 here is CASARFGQEEQYF. The CDR3 nucleotides are TGCGCCAGCGCACGATTCGGACAGGAGGAGCAGTACTTC.

The table lists this clonotype with many counts. This rearrangement joins TRBV4-1 to TRBJ2-1, with 9 bases fitting TRBD1. V was pared by 4 bases and J by 6 bases, with 1 base of the junction left unmatched. The CDR3 has 13 residues. Germline-derived CDR1 and CDR2 are MGHRA and YSYEKL. For the CDR3, the DNA is TGCGCCAGCAGCCTACAGGGGGCCAATGAGCAGTTCTTC. Its protein product is CASSLQGANEQFF.

Ten or more counts support this clonotype. This rearrangement joins TRBV3-1 to TRBJ2-7; D is undetermined. Per germline, CDR1 LGHDT and CDR2 YNNKEL (reference sequence). This CDR3 has 12 residues. Trimming removed 4 bases at V and 6 bases at J, with 10 bases between. The CDR3 protein is CASSLSIGEQYF. CDR3 bases: TGTGCCAGCAGCCTAAGTATCGGCGAGCAGTACTTC.

The chain uses TRBV6-9 and TRBJ2-6; D not resolved. The germline CDR1 and CDR2 sequences are MNHGY and SVAAGI. Deletions cut 4 bases from V and 0 bases from J, with 16 bases between. The CDR3 contains 18 residues. The CDR3 nucleotides read TGTGCCAGCAGTTCCGTGAGGTTATCCGACTCTGGGGCCAACGTCCTGACTTTC. Amino acids: CASSSVRLSDSGANVLTF.

This clonotype was picked up many times. CDR3 in amino acids: CASSLDPYNEQFF. The CDR3 coding sequence is TGTGCCAGCAGCTTAGACCCATACAATGAGCAGTTCTTC. This chain connects TRBV7-2 to TRBJ2-1; D gene ambiguous. Germline V lookup: CDR1 SGHTA, CDR2 FQGNSA. The CDR3 totals 13 residues. The V gene lost 1 base and the J gene lost 4 bases, with 5 bases spanning the gap.

This clonotype was seen a few times. The CDR3 here is CASSGSAVSNQPQHF. The CDR3 bases are TGTGCCAGTAGTGGCTCGGCCGTTAGCAATCAGCCCCAGCATTTT. The genes are TRBV19 and TRBJ1-5; D gene uncertain. The CDR3 loop spans 15 amino acids. V was trimmed by 5 bases and J by 0 bases, leaving 11 bases between them. The germline gives CDR1 LNHDA, CDR2 SQIVND (reference sequence).

This clonotype has a count of ten or more. J is TRBJ2-3 and V is TRBV20-1; TRBD2 matches 9 bases. V shed 6 bases and J 2 bases; nucleotides not matched to a gene: 6. Germline assignment: CDR1 DFQATT and CDR2 SNEGSKA (reference sequence). The length of the CDR3 is 14 residues. As DNA, the CDR3 is TGCAGTGCCAAGGGACTAGCCCACACAGATACGCAGTATTTT. Its protein is CSAKGLAHTDTQYF.

Turning to this clonotype: One end of the junction does not line up with germline, which may come from a read error. The rearrangement joins TRBV12-3 or TRBV12-4 to TRBJ1-4, with TRBD1 matching 7 bases. CDR3 size: 14 residues. In DNA, the CDR3 is TGTGCCAGCAGTCGGGACAGTACCCATGAAAAACTGCTTTTT. Translating gives CASSRDSTHEKLLF.

The chain recombines TRBV10-3 with TRBJ2-3; 11 positions match TRBD2. Trimming took 8 bases from V and 3 from J; bases not matched to a gene: 4. CDR1 is ENHRY, CDR2 SYGVKD, per germline. The CDR3 has 14 amino acids. The CDR3, as DNA: TGTGCCATCGCTTCTAGCGGGAGGACAGATACGCAGTATTTT. Protein product: CAIASSGRTDTQYF.

Note on this clonotype: This sequence may be a read error, since a much larger clone differs from it by one base. V and J are TRBV28 and TRBJ2-7; the D call may be TRBD1 or TRBD2 (5 bases each). V was clipped by 6 bases and J by 8 bases, with 14 bases between them. The CDR3 covers 12 residues. The V gene's germline CDR1 is MDHEN and CDR2 SYDVKM. The CDR3 is CASRGPSNKQYF. CDR3 bases: TGTGCCAGCAGGGGACCCAGCAACAAGCAGTACTTC.

There are many counts of this clonotype. V and J are TRBV3-1 and TRBJ2-2, with D possibly TRBD2 on 6 matching bases. This CDR3 region has 16 residues. Germline V CDR1 and CDR2: LGHDT, YNNKEL (reference sequence). The germline V and J ends were trimmed by 3 bases and 5 bases, with 16 bases remaining between them. The CDR3 sequence: CASSQGWQGGTGELFF. In DNA, the CDR3 is TGTGCCAGCAGCCAGGGTTGGCAGGGAGGAACCGGGGAGCTGTTTTTT.

The V gene is TRBV27, the J gene TRBJ1-2; D gene ambiguous. CDR1 and CDR2 (germline): MNHEY, SMNVEV (reference sequence). This CDR3 comprises 14 residues. V dropped 4 bases and J dropped 5 bases, with 14 bases sitting between them. CDR3 coding DNA: TGTGCCAGCAGTTCGAATAGGGTGGGGTATGGCTACACCTTC. It translates to CASSSNRVGYGYTF.

This clonotype was recorded many times. V and J are TRBV7-9 and TRBJ2-3; weak D call: TRBD1 (7 bases). The CDR3 spans 15 residues. The V end lost 4 bases, the J end lost 6 bases, and 17 bases lay between the germline ends. The germline V gene has CDR1 SEHNR and CDR2 FQNEAQ (reference sequence). The chain's CDR3 is CASSSTEGAGDTQYF. The CDR3 nucleotides are TGTGCCAGCAGCTCCACGGAGGGGGCGGGGGATACGCAGTATTTT.

The rearrangement uses TRBV6-5 and TRBJ1-1; D uncertain. The length of the CDR3 is 13 residues. Trimming pared 0 bases from V and 0 bases from J, leaving 2 bases between. CDR1 MNHEY and CDR2 SVGAGI come from the germline V gene. The CDR3 here is CASSYSLNTEAFF. The CDR3 DNA sequence: TGTGCCAGCAGTTACTCCCTGAACACTGAAGCTTTCTTT.

A note on this clonotype: This could be a read error, since a much larger clone is one nucleotide away. This chain uses TRBV7-8 with TRBJ2-7; D is unresolved. Per the germline V gene, CDR1 is SGHVS and CDR2 is FQNEAQ. CDR3 length equals 13 residues. The chain's CDR3 is CASSQGYPYGQYF. The CDR3 DNA sequence: TGTGCCAGCAGCCAAGGTTACCCCTACGGGCAGTACTTC. The entire variable domain, with the rest obtained from reference TRBV7-8 and TRBJ2-7, is as follows: GAGVSQSPRYKVAKRGQDVALRCDPISGHVSLFWYQQALGQGPEFLTYFQNEAQLDKSGLPSDRFFAERPEGSVSTLKIQRTQQEDSAVYLCASSQGYPYGQYFGPGTRLTVT.

In this sample, this clonotype turned up many times. The chain links TRBV20-1 to TRBJ1-1; no definite D call. Trimming pared 6 bases from V and 1 base from J, leaving 12 bases between. Per the germline V gene, CDR1 is DFQATT and CDR2 is SNEGSKA (reference sequence). The CDR3 totals 13 residues. CDR3 sequence: CSASEGRNTEAFF. The CDR3 bases are TGCAGTGCCTCGGAGGGCCGGAACACTGAAGCTTTCTTT.

There are many counts of this clonotype. J is TRBJ2-3 and V is TRBV5-4, with unresolved D. The germline V and J ends were trimmed by 2 bases and 0 bases, with 10 bases remaining between them. This CDR3 is built from 15 residues. Germline CDR1 SGHNT, CDR2 YYREEE (reference sequence). The CDR3 is CASSLDTSSTDTQYF. CDR3 in DNA: TGTGCCAGCAGCTTAGACACATCAAGCACAGATACGCAGTATTTT. The variable domain in full, with the rest retrieved from reference TRBV5-4 and TRBJ2-3, is ETGVTQSPTHLIKTRGQQVTLRCSSQSGHNTVSWYQQALGQGPQFIFQYYREEENGRGNFPPRFSGLQFPNYSSELNVNALELDDSALYLCASSLDTSSTDTQYFGPGTRLTVL.